This TCR beta chain is drawn from a study of blood T cell repertoires in COVID-19. Germline lookup yields CDR1 MNHEY and CDR2 SVGEGT. The germline V and J ends were trimmed by 2 bases and 9 bases, with 8 bases remaining between them. The CDR3 covers 13 residues. TCRdb's table, derived via immunoSEQ multiplex PCR, lists solely in-frame clones and lacks some. The repertoire holds about 42,000 clones, 92% seen once, with roughly 10% in the top ten. This clonotype was sampled from a man in his fifties or sixties with active COVID-19. The J gene is TRBJ1-6, the V gene TRBV6-2 or TRBV6-3, with TRBD1 as a possible D gene (5 bases). The sequencing sample was made of peripheral blood. The CDR3 loop is CASSYLGGSPLHF. CDR3 coding DNA: TGTGCCAGCAGTTACCTCGGGGGTTCACCCCTCCACTTT.